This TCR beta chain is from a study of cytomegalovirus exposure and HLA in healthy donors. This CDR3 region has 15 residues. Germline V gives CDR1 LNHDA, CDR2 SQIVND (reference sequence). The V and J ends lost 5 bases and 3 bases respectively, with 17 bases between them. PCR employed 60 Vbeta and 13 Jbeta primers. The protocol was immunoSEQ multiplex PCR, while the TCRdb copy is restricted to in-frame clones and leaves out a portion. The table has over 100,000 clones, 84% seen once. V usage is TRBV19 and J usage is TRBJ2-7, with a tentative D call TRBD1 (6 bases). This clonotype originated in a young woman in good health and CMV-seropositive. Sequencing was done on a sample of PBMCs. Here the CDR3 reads CASSLDGQTNYEQYF. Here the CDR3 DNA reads TGTGCCAGTAGTCTGGACGGACAGACCAACTACGAGCAGTACTTC.